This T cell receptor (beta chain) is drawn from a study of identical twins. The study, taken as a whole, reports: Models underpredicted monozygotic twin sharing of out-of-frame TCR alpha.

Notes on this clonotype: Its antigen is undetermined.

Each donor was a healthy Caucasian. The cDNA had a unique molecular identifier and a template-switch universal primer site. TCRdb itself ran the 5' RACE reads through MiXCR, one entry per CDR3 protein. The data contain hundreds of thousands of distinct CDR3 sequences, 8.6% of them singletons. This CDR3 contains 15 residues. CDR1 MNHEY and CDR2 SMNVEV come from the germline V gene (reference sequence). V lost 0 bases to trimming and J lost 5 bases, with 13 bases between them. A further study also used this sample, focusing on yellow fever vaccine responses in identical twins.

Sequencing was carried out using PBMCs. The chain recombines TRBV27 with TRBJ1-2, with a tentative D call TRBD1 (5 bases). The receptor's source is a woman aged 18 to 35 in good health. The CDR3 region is CASSLSSWGGYGYTF. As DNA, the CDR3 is TGTGCCAGCAGTTTATCTTCGTGGGGGGGGTATGGCTACACCTTC.